Sequencing of this T cell receptor beta chain was carried out in a study of regulatory T cells. Patients aged 2 to 39 years had fewer naive T cells. Sorting split CD4+ cells into CD25-high CD127-low Tregs and CD25-low CD127-high conventional T cells. With 5 bases clipped from V and 4 bases from J, the junction kept 1 base outside the gene matches. CDR3 length: 12 residues. Germline-derived CDR1 and CDR2 are LNHDA and SQIVND (reference sequence). This clone appeared a single time. Its cognate antigen is unknown. Primers: 52 TRBV forward and 13 TRBJ reverse. Repertoires were generated with immunoSEQ multiplex PCR, while TCRdb's copy carries only in-frame clones and drops some. This table holds approximately 31,000 clones, about 93% found once. Study results and limitations: Patient repertoires had restricted TRB V-J pairs and skewed V and J usage, most in Tregs. In CD3G-deficient patients, conventional CD4+ T cells were enriched for hydrophobic CDR3 residues at positions 6 and 7.

Specimen: conventional CD4+ T cells sorted from blood. This receptor was obtained from a child between 2 and 9 years old with CD3G deficiency. The V call is TRBV19, the J call TRBJ1-2, with 7 bases fitting TRBD1. The CDR3 protein is CASSGQVYGYTF. Written as DNA, the CDR3 is TGTGCCAGTAGTGGACAGGTCTATGGCTACACCTTC.